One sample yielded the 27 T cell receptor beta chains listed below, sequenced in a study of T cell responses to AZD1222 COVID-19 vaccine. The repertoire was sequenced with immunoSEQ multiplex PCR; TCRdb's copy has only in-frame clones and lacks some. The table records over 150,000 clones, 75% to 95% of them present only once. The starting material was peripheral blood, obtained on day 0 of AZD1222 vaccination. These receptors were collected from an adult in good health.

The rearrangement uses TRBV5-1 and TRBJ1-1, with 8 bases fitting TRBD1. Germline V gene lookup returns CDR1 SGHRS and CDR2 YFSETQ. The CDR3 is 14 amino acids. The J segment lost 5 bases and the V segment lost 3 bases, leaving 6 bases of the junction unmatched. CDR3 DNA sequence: TGCGCCAGCAGCTGGGCGACAGGGGATACTGAAGCTTTCTTT. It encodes CASSWATGDTEAFF.

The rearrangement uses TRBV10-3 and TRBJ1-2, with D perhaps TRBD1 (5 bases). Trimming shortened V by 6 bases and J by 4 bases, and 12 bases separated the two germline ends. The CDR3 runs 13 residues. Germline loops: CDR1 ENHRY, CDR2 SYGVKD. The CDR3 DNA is TGTGCCATCAGGCGGTTGGGGGGCTATGGCTACACCTTC. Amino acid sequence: CAIRRLGGYGYTF.

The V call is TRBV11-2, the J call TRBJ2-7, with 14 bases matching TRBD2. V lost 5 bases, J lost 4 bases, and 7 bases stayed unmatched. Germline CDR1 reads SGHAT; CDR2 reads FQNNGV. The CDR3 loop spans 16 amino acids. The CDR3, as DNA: TGTGCCAGCAGCCCCGGACTAGCGGGGGGCCTTTACGAGCAGTACTTC. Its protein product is CASSPGLAGGLYEQYF.

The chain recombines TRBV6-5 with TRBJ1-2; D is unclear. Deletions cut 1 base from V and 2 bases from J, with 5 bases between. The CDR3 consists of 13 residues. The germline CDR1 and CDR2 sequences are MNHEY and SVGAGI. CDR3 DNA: TGTGCCAGCAGTTACTTTGGCAACTATGGCTACACCTTC. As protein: CASSYFGNYGYTF.

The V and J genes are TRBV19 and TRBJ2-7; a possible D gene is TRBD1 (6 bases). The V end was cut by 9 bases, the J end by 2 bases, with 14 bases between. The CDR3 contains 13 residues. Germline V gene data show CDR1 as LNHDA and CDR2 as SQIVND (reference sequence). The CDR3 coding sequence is TGTGCCAGCCAGGGACAATCTACCTACGAGCAGTACTTC. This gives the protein CASQGQSTYEQYF.

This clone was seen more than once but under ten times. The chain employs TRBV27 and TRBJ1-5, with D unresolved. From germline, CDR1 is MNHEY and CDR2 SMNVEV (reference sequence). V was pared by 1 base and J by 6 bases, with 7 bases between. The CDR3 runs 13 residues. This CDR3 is CASSLYEGQPQHF. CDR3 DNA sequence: TGTGCCAGCAGTTTATACGAAGGTCAGCCCCAGCATTTT.

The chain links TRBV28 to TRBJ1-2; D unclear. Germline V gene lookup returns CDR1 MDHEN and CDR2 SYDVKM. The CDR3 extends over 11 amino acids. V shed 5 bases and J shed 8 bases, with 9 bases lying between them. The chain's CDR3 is CASSPLYGYTF. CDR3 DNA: TGTGCCAGCAGTCCCTTATACGGCTACACCTTC.

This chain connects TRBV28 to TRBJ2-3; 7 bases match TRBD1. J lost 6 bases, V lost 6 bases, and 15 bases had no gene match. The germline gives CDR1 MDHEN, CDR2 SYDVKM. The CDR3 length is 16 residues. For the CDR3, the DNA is TGTGCCAGCAGCCAGTTGAACAGGGGTGTCGGGGATACGCAGTATTTT. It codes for CASSQLNRGVGDTQYF.

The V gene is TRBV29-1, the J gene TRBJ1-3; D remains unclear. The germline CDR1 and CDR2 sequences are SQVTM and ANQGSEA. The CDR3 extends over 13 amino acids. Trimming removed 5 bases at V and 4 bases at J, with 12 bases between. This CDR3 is CSVLQLSGNTIYF. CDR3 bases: TGCAGCGTTCTGCAGCTTTCCGGAAACACCATATATTTT.

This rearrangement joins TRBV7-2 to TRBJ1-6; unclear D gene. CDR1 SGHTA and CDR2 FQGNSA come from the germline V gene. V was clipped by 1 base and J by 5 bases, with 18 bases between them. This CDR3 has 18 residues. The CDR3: CASSLDRGWTQDNSPLHF. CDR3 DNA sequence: TGTGCCAGCAGCTTAGATCGTGGGTGGACCCAGGATAATTCACCCCTCCACTTT.

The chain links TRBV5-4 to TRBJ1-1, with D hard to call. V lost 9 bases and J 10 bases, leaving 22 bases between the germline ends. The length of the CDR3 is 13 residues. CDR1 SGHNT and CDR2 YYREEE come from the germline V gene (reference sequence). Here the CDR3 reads CATGQDRIVVAFF. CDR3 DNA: TGTGCCACCGGCCAGGACCGTATCGTGGTAGCTTTCTTT.

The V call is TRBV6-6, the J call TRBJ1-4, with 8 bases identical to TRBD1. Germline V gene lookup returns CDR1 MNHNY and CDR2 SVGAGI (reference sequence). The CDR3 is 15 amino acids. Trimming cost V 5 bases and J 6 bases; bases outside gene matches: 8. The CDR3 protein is CASSPQGASDEKLFF. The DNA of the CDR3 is TGTGCCAGCAGTCCCCAGGGGGCTTCGGATGAAAAACTGTTTTTT.

The CDR3: CASSLSGLKETQYF. The CDR3 DNA is TGTGCCAGCAGTTTAAGCGGCCTTAAAGAGACCCAGTACTTC. This chain connects TRBV28 to TRBJ2-5; perhaps TRBD2 as D (5 bases). The CDR3 is made up of 14 amino acids. The V gene's germline CDR1 is MDHEN and CDR2 SYDVKM. Trimming took 2 bases from V and 3 from J, leaving 10 bases between them.

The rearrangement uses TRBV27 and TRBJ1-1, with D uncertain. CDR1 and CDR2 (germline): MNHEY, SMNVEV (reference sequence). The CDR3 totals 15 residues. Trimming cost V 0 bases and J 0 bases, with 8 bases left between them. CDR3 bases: TGTGCCAGCAGTTTATCCCTAGCTCTGAACACTGAAGCTTTCTTT. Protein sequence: CASSLSLALNTEAFF.

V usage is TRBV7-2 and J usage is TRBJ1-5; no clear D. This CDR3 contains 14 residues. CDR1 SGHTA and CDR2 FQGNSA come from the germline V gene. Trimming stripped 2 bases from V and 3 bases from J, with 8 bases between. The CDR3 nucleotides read TGTGCCAGCAGCTTACACGTACTCAATCAGCCCCAGCATTTT. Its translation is CASSLHVLNQPQHF.

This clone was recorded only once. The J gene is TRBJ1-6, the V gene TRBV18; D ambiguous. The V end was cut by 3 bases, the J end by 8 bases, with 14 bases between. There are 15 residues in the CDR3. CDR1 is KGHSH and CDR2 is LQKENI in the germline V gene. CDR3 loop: CASSPQNSRDSPLHF. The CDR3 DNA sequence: TGTGCCAGCTCACCTCAGAATTCCCGGGATTCACCCCTCCACTTT.

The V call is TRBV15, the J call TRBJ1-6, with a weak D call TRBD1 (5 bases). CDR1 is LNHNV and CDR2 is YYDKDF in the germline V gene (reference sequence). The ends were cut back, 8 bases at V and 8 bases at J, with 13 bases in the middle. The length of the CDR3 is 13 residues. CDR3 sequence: CATQRGRDSPLHF. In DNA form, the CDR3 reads TGTGCCACCCAAAGGGGCAGGGATTCACCCCTCCACTTT.

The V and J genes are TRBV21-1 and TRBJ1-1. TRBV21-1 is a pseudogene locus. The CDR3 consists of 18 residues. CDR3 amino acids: CASSKRGFYGTSAAEAFF. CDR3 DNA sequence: TGTGCCAGCAGCAAAAGGGGTTTCTACGGGACCTCCGCGGCTGAAGCTTTCTTT.

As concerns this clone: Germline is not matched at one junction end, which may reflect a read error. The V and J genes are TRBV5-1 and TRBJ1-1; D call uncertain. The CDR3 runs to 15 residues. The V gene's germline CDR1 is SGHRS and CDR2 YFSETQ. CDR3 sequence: CASTLLSGMNTEAFF. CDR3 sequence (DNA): TGCGCCAGCACCTTGCTGTCAGGCATGAACACTGAAGCTTTCTTT.

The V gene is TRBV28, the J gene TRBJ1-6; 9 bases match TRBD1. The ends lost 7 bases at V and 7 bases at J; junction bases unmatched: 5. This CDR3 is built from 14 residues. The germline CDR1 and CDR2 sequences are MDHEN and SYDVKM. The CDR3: CASTSGTGNSPLHF. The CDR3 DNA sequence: TGTGCCAGCACCTCCGGGACAGGGAATTCACCCCTCCACTTT.

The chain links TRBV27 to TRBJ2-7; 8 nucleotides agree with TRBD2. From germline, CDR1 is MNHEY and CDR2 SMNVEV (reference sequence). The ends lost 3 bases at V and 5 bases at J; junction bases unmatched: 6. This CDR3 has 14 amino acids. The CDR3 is CASSFQRGLHEQYF. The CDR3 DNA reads TGTGCCAGCAGTTTCCAGCGGGGGTTACACGAGCAGTACTTC.

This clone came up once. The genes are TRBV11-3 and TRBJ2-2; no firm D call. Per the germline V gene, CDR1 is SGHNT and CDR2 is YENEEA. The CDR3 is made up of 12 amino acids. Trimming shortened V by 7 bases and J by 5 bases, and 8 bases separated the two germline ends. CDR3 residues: CASTLYTGELFF. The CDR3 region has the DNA TGTGCCAGCACCCTTTATACCGGGGAGCTGTTTTTT.

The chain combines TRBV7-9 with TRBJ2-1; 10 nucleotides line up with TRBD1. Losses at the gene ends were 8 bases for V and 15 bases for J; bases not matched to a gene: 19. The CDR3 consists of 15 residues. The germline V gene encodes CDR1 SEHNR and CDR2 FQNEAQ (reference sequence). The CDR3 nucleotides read TGTGCCAGCGCCTGGGCCCTCCGGGACAGGGGTCTCCCGTTCTTC. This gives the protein CASAWALRDRGLPFF.

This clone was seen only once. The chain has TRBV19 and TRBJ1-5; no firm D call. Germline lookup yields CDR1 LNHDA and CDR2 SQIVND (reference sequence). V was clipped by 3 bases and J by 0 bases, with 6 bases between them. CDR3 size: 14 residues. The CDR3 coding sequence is TGTGCCAGTAGTATTTACAGTAGCAATCAGCCCCAGCATTTT. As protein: CASSIYSSNQPQHF.

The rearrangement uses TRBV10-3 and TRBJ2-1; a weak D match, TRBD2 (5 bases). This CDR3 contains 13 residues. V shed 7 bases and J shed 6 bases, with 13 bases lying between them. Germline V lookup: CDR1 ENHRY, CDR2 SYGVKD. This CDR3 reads CAITRTSTNEQFF. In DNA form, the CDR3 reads TGTGCCATCACCCGGACTTCTACCAATGAGCAGTTCTTC.

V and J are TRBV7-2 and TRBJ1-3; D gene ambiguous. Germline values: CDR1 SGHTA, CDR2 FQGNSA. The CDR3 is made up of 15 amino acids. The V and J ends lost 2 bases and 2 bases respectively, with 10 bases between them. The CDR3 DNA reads TGTGCCAGCAGCTTAAGGGTTGTGGCTGGAAACACCATATATTTT. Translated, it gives CASSLRVVAGNTIYF.

Written as DNA, the CDR3 is TGTGCCATCAAGGAGACCCCCTCCTACAATGAGCAGTTCTTC. It codes for CAIKETPSYNEQFF. The chain employs TRBV10-3 and TRBJ2-1; D gene ambiguous. The germline V gene has CDR1 ENHRY and CDR2 SYGVKD. The V gene lost 7 bases and the J gene lost 0 bases, with 10 bases spanning the gap. CDR3 length: 14 residues.